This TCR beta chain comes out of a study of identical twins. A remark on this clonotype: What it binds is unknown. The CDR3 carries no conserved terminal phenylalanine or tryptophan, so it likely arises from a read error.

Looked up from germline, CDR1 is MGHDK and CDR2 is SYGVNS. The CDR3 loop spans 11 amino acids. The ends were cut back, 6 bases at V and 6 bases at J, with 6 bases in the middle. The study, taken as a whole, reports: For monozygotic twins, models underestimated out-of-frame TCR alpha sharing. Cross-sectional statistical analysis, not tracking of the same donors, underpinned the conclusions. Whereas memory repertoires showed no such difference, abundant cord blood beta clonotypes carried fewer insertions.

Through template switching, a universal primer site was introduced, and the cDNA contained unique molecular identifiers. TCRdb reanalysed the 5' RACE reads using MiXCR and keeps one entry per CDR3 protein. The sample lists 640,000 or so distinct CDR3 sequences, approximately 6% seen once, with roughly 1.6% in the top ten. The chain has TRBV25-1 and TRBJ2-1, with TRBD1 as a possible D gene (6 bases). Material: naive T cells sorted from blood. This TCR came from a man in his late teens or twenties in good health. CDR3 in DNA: TGTGCCAGCAGCAGGGGCAATGAGCAGTTCTAC. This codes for CASSRGNEQFY.